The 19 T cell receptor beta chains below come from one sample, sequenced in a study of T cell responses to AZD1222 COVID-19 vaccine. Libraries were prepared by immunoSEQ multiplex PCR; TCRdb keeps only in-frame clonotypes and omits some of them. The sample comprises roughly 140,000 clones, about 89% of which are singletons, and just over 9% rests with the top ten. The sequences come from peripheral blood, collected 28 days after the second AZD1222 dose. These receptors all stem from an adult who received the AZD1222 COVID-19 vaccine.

The DNA for the CDR3 is TGTGCCATCAGCCAGTTGGCCTACACCGGGGAGCTGTTTTTT. This sequence encodes CAISQLAYTGELFF. The chain recombines TRBV10-3 with TRBJ2-2; D unclear. Germline V lookup: CDR1 ENHRY, CDR2 SYGVKD. The CDR3 covers 14 residues. Trimming removed 6 bases from V and 3 bases from J, with 11 bases in between.

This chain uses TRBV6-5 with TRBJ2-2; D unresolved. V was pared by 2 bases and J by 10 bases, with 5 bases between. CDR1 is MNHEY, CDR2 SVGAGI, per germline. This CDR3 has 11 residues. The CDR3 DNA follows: TGTGCCAGCAGTTACAAGGCGGAGCTGTTTTTT. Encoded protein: CASSYKAELFF.

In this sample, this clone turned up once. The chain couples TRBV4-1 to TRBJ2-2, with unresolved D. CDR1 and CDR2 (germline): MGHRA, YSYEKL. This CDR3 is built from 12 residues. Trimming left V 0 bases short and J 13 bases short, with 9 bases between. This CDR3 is CASSQELGRLFF. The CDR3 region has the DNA TGCGCCAGCAGCCAAGAATTGGGTAGGCTGTTTTTT.

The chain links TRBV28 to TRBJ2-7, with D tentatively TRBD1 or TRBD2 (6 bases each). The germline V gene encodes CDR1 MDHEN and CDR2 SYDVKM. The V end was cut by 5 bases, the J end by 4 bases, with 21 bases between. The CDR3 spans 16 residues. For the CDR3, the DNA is TGTGCCAGCAGTCCCATGCCCCCCCAGGGGAGGTACGAGCAGTACTTC. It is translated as CASSPMPPQGRYEQYF.

The DNA for the CDR3 is TGTGCTAGTGGCCCTGGCCGGCCAGATACGCAGTATTTT. Protein sequence: CASGPGRPDTQYF. This rearrangement joins TRBV12-5 to TRBJ2-3; D remains ambiguous. The CDR3 is 13 amino acids. Germline V gene sequence: CDR1 LGHNT, CDR2 FRNRAP. Trimming left V 6 bases short and J 4 bases short, with 11 bases between.

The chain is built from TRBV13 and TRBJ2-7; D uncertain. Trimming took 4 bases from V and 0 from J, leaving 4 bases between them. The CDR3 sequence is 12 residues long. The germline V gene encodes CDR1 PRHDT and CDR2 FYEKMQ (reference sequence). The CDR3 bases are TGTGCCAGCAGCTCTCTCTCCTACGAGCAGTACTTC. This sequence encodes CASSSLSYEQYF.

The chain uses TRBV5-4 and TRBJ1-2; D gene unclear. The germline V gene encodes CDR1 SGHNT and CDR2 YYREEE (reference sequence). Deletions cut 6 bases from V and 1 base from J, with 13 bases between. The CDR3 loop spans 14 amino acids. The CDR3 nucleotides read TGTGCCAGCAACCTCCGGGAATTTAACTATGGCTACACCTTC. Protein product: CASNLREFNYGYTF.

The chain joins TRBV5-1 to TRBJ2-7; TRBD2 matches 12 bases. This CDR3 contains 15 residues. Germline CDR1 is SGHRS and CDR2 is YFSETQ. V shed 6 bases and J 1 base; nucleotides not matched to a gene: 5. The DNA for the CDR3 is TGCGCCAGCAAGGGACTAGCGGGTCCATCCTACGAGCAGTACTTC. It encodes CASKGLAGPSYEQYF.

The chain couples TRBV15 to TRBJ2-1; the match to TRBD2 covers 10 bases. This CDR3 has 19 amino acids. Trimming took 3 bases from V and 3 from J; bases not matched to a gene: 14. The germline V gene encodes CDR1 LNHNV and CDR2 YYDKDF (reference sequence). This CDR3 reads CATSSSGASGSPRYNEQFF. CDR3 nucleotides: TGTGCCACCAGCAGTTCCGGGGCTAGCGGGAGCCCCCGCTACAATGAGCAGTTCTTC. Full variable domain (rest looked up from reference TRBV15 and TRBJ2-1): DAMVIQNPRYQVTQFGKPVTLSCSQTLNHNVMYWYQQKSSQAPKLLFHYYDKDFNNEADTPDNFQSRRPNTSFCFLDIRSPGLGDTAMYLCATSSSGASGSPRYNEQFFGPGTRLTVL.

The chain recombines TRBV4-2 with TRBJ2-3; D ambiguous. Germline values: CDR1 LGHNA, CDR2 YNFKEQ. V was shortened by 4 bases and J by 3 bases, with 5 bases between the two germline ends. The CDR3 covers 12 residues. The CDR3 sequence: CASSPETDTQYF. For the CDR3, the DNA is TGTGCCAGCAGCCCAGAAACAGATACGCAGTATTTT.

Here the CDR3 DNA reads TGTGCCAGCAGTTCCTACAATGAGCAGTTCTTC. Translating it yields CASSSYNEQFF. V gene TRBV28 combines with J gene TRBJ2-1; no reliable D call. Germline loops: CDR1 MDHEN, CDR2 SYDVKM. The CDR3 consists of 11 residues. With 4 bases removed from V and 2 bases from J, the gap between germline ends came to 0 bases. Drawing the rest from reference TRBV28 and TRBJ2-1, the complete variable domain is DVKVTQSSRYLVKRTGEKVFLECVQDMDHENMFWYRQDPGLGLRLIYFSYDVKMKEKGDIPEGYSVSREKKERFSLILESASTNQTSMYLCASSSYNEQFFGPGTRLTVL.

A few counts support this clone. The CDR3 loop is CASSFRDSYEQYF. The CDR3 DNA sequence: TGCGCCAGCAGCTTCCGGGACTCCTACGAGCAGTACTTC. V is TRBV5-1 and J is TRBJ2-7, with a possible D match to TRBD2 (5 bases). Germline V lookup: CDR1 SGHRS, CDR2 YFSETQ. The CDR3 has 13 residues. Trimming stripped 2 bases from V and 0 bases from J, with 6 bases between. Full variable domain (outside the CDR3, taken from reference TRBV5-1 and TRBJ2-7): KAGVTQTPRYLIKTRGQQVTLSCSPISGHRSVSWYQQTPGQGLQFLFEYFSETQRNKGNFPGRFSGRQFSNSRSEMNVSTLELGDSALYLCASSFRDSYEQYFGPGTRLTVT.

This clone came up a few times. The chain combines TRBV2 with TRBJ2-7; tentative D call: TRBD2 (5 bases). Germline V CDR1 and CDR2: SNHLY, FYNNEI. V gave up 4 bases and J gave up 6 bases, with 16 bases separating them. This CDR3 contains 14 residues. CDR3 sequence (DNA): TGTGCCAGCAGTGTAAGTGGACTCCCCTCCGAGCAGTACTTC. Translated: CASSVSGLPSEQYF.

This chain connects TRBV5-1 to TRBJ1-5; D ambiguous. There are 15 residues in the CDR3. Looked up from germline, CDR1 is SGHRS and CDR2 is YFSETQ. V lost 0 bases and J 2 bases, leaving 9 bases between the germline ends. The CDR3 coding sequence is TGCGCCAGCAGCTTGGACAGCTGGGGCAATCAGCCCCAGCATTTT. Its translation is CASSLDSWGNQPQHF.

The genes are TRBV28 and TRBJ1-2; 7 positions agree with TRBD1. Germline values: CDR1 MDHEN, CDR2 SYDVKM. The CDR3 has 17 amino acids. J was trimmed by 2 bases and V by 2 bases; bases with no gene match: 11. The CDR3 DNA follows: TGTGCCAGCAGTTTAAGTAAGGGGGCCGGGGGAAACTATGGCTACACCTTC. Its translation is CASSLSKGAGGNYGYTF.

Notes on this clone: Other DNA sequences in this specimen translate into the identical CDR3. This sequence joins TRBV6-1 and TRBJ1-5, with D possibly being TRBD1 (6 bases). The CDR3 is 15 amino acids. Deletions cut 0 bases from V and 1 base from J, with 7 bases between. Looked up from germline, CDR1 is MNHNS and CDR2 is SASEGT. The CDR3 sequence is CASSEAGGSNQPQHF. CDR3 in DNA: TGTGCCAGCAGTGAAGCGGGGGGCAGCAATCAGCCCCAGCATTTT.

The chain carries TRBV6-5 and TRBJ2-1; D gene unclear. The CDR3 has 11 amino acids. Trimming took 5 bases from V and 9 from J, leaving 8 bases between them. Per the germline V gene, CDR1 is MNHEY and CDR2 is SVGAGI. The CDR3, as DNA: TGTGCCAGCAGTAAACCTCGTGAGCAGTTCTTC. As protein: CASSKPREQFF.

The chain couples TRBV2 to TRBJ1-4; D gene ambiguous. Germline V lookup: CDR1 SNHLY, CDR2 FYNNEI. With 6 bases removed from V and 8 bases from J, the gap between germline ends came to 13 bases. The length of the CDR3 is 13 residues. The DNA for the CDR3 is TGTGCCAGCAGCCTATGGGGTTCCGAAAAACTGTTTTTT. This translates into CASSLWGSEKLFF.

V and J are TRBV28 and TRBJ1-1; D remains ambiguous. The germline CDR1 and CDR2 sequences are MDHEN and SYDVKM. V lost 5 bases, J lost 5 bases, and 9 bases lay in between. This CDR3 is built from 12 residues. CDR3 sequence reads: CASSRVRTEAFF. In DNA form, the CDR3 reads TGTGCCAGCAGTCGGGTCCGTACTGAAGCTTTCTTT.